The 25 T cell receptor beta chains below were found in one sample sequenced in a study of long-term antiretroviral therapy in people with HIV. Investigators performed immunoSEQ version v3.0 at survey level. Repertoires were generated with immunoSEQ multiplex PCR, while TCRdb's copy carries only in-frame clones and drops some. The table shows some 29,000 clones, with around nine tenths occurring only once. The source was unsorted PBMCs, collected 0.5 years after starting antiretroviral therapy. The receptors shown here come from a woman aged 18-30 years with HIV.

The J gene is TRBJ2-2, the V gene TRBV7-3; D remains unclear. V was clipped by 5 bases and J by 5 bases, with 33 bases between them. CDR3 size: 21 residues. Germline V gives CDR1 SGHTA, CDR2 FQGTGA. The CDR3 spells CASSPLAPRALVASRTGELFF. CDR3 DNA: TGTGCCAGCAGCCCCTTGGCCCCGCGAGCATTAGTAGCCTCGAGGACCGGGGAGCTGTTTTTT.

V gene TRBV9 combines with J gene TRBJ2-7, with TRBD2 matching over 10 bases. V lost 3 bases to trimming and J lost 1 base; unmatched junction nucleotides: 7. CDR3 length equals 16 residues. Germline V lookup: CDR1 SGDLS, CDR2 YYNGEE. In DNA, the CDR3 is TGTGCCAGCAGCGACTCAACTAGCGGGGCTTCCTACGAGCAGTACTTC. This translates into CASSDSTSGASYEQYF.

The CDR3 sequence is CASSEPAGVYTF. The DNA of the CDR3 is TGTGCCAGCAGTGAACCCGCAGGGGTCTACACCTTC. V gene TRBV25-1 combines with J gene TRBJ1-2, with a tentative D call TRBD1 (6 bases). The V end was cut by 2 bases, the J end by 10 bases, with 11 bases between. This CDR3 is 12 amino acids long. The germline gives CDR1 MGHDK, CDR2 SYGVNS.

CDR3 protein: CASSRTGLALGKLFF. CDR3 nucleotide sequence: TGTGCCAGTAGTAGGACAGGGCTTGCCCTAGGAAAACTGTTTTTT. V usage is TRBV19 and J usage is TRBJ1-4; 8 bases agree with TRBD1. This CDR3 contains 15 residues. Germline V gene lookup returns CDR1 LNHDA and CDR2 SQIVND (reference sequence). Losses at the gene ends were 4 bases for V and 10 bases for J; bases not matched to a gene: 11. The entire variable domain, with the rest obtained from reference TRBV19 and TRBJ1-4, is as follows: DGGITQSPKYLFRKEGQNVTLSCEQNLNHDAMYWYRQDPGQGLRLIYYSQIVNDFQKGDIAEGYSVSREKKESFPLTVTSAQKNPTAFYLCASSRTGLALGKLFFGSGTQLSVL.

The chain is built from TRBV27 and TRBJ1-6, with unresolved D. CDR3 size: 15 residues. Trimming left V 2 bases short and J 7 bases short, with 12 bases between. Per the germline V gene, CDR1 is MNHEY and CDR2 is SMNVEV (reference sequence). The CDR3 is CASSLGEGWNSPLHF. The CDR3 bases are TGTGCCAGCAGTTTAGGGGAGGGCTGGAATTCACCCCTCCACTTT.

J is TRBJ2-5 and V is TRBV27, with 9 positions matching TRBD2. Germline V lookup: CDR1 MNHEY, CDR2 SMNVEV (reference sequence). Germline trimming cut 3 bases from V and 5 bases from J; bases unmatched to any gene: 7. CDR3 length: 15 amino acids. The CDR3 bases are TGTGCCAGCAGTTTGCTAGCGGGATATGGTGAGACCCAGTACTTC. As protein: CASSLLAGYGETQYF.

The chain uses TRBV9 and TRBJ2-5; 11 bases are shared with TRBD1. This CDR3 has 17 amino acids. Per germline, CDR1 SGDLS and CDR2 YYNGEE. J gave up 0 bases and V 3 bases, and 7 bases lay outside the gene matches. The CDR3 DNA reads as TGTGCCAGCAGCGCGGGCGGGACAGGGGGTCACCAAGAGACCCAGTACTTC. It yields the protein CASSAGGTGGHQETQYF.

This clone was seen just once. CDR3 coding DNA: TGCGCCAGCAGCTTGGAGGTATTTGCGGGACCTGAAGCTTTCTTT. Translating it yields CASSLEVFAGPEAFF. The chain couples TRBV5-1 to TRBJ1-1; possible D gene TRBD1, 5 bases. V gave up 0 bases and J gave up 6 bases, with 15 bases separating them. CDR1 is SGHRS and CDR2 is YFSETQ in the germline V gene. This CDR3 region has 15 residues.

In its sample, this clone was seen a few times. The rearrangement links TRBV19 to TRBJ1-1; D might be TRBD1 (6 bases). The CDR3 spans 12 residues. CDR1 and CDR2 from the germline V gene are LNHDA and SQIVND (reference sequence). V lost 10 bases and J lost 5, with 14 bases in between. CDR3 DNA: TGTGCCACCAGGTTTAGGGGGACTGAAGCTTTCTTT. It translates to CATRFRGTEAFF.

The sample holds a few counts of this clone. This chain uses TRBV28 with TRBJ1-2, with unresolved D. CDR3 length equals 12 residues. V was pared by 7 bases and J by 6 bases, with 12 bases between. The germline CDR1 and CDR2 sequences are MDHEN and SYDVKM. CDR3 nucleotide sequence: TGTGCCAGCACCGAGCGAACTGATGGCTACACCTTC. It encodes CASTERTDGYTF.

The chain links TRBV18 to TRBJ2-5, with TRBD1 identical over 7 bases. Trimming took 3 bases from V and 5 from J; bases not matched to a gene: 9. This CDR3 comprises 15 residues. The germline V gene has CDR1 KGHSH and CDR2 LQKENI. The CDR3 spells CASSPRQGWDETQYF. The CDR3 nucleotides are TGTGCCAGCTCACCCAGACAGGGTTGGGACGAGACCCAGTACTTC.

The chain combines TRBV7-9 with TRBJ2-1; D not resolved. Per the germline V gene, CDR1 is SEHNR and CDR2 is FQNEAQ (reference sequence). Deletions cut 2 bases from V and 10 bases from J, with 12 bases between. CDR3 size: 13 residues. CDR3 sequence (DNA): TGTGCCAGCAGCTTAATGGCACAAGAAGAGCAGTTCTTC. Its translation is CASSLMAQEEQFF. Filled out from reference TRBV7-9 and TRBJ2-1, the complete variable domain reads DTGVSQNPRHKITKRGQNVTFRCDPISEHNRLYWYRQTLGQGPEFLTYFQNEAQLEKSRLLSDRFSAERPKGSFSTLEIQRTEQGDSAMYLCASSLMAQEEQFFGPGTRLTVL.

The chain joins TRBV10-3 to TRBJ2-7, with 7 bases fitting TRBD1. V lost 8 bases and J lost 3; bases outside the gene matches: 7. The CDR3 consists of 13 residues. Germline V gives CDR1 ENHRY, CDR2 SYGVKD. The chain's CDR3 is CAIRQGVGYEQYF. For the CDR3, the DNA is TGTGCCATCCGACAGGGTGTAGGCTACGAGCAGTACTTC.

The rearrangement uses TRBV29-1 and TRBJ2-6, with D unresolved. Germline values: CDR1 SQVTM, CDR2 ANQGSEA. CDR3 length: 12 amino acids. V was trimmed by 4 bases and J by 4 bases, leaving 5 bases between them. The CDR3 DNA is TGCAGCGTTGTCTCCGGGGCCAACGTCCTGACTTTC. Its protein product is CSVVSGANVLTF.

This clone was seen just once. The CDR3 coding sequence is TGCGCCAGCAGGCGACAGGGTTCGGATCAGCCCCAGCATTTT. Translated, it gives CASRRQGSDQPQHF. The chain links TRBV10-1 to TRBJ1-5; 7 nucleotides agree with TRBD1. The germline V gene encodes CDR1 WNHNN and CDR2 SYGVQD (reference sequence). Unmatched junction bases numbered 7, after V lost 6 bases and J lost 5 bases. The CDR3 is made up of 14 amino acids.

The chain is built from TRBV7-2 and TRBJ2-7; 8 bases fit TRBD1. The germline CDR1 and CDR2 sequences are SGHTA and FQGNSA. V was clipped by 5 bases and J by 4 bases; unmatched bases: 7. There are 14 residues in the CDR3. As DNA, the CDR3 is TGTGCCAGCAGCCAACAGGGGGTCAAGTACGAGCAGTACTTC. Translated: CASSQQGVKYEQYF. Together with reference TRBV7-2 and TRBJ2-7, the CDR3 gives the full variable domain: GAGVSQSPSNKVTEKGKDVELRCDPISGHTALYWYRQSLGQGLEFLIYFQGNSAPDKSGLPSDRFSAERTGGSVSTLTIQRTQQEDSAVYLCASSQQGVKYEQYFGPGTRLTVT.

The chain combines TRBV19 with TRBJ1-2, with no clear D. The germline CDR1 and CDR2 sequences are LNHDA and SQIVND (reference sequence). V was pared by 4 bases and J by 4 bases, with 7 bases between. CDR3 size: 12 residues. CDR3 sequence reads: CASSSNPYGYTF. The CDR3 DNA is TGTGCCAGTAGTAGTAACCCCTATGGCTACACCTTC.

The V gene is TRBV28, the J gene TRBJ1-5, with D hard to call. Germline values: CDR1 MDHEN, CDR2 SYDVKM. With 5 bases removed from V and 7 bases from J, the gap between germline ends came to 18 bases. This CDR3 has 15 residues. Here the CDR3 DNA reads TGTGCCAGCAGTCTTCGGGGTAGGACCAACCAGCCCCAGCATTTT. Its translation: CASSLRGRTNQPQHF.

This rearrangement joins TRBV7-2 to TRBJ2-7, with D unresolved. The CDR3 has 12 residues. Germline V CDR1 and CDR2: SGHTA, FQGNSA. The germline V and J ends were trimmed by 2 bases and 3 bases, with 5 bases remaining between them. The CDR3 bases are TGTGCCAGCAGCTTAAGTGGCTACGAGCAGTACTTC. Translating it yields CASSLSGYEQYF.

The chain combines TRBV19 with TRBJ2-1; 8 bases map to TRBD1. Germline trimming cut 7 bases from V and 10 bases from J; bases unmatched to any gene: 15. Germline CDR1 is LNHDA and CDR2 is SQIVND (reference sequence). CDR3 size: 15 residues. CDR3 nucleotides: TGTGCCAGTACCACTCTAGGACAGGGAACGGGCGAGCAGTTCTTC. This gives the protein CASTTLGQGTGEQFF.

The chain combines TRBV10-2 with TRBJ1-6; no firm D call. V dropped 7 bases and J dropped 5 bases, with 12 bases sitting between them. This CDR3 contains 14 residues. In germline, CDR1 is WSHSY, CDR2 SAAADI. This CDR3 is CASTRTGDNSPLHF. DNA for the CDR3: TGCGCCAGCACCAGGACGGGAGATAATTCACCCCTCCACTTT.

J is TRBJ1-4 and V is TRBV4-3; no clear D. CDR1 is LGHNA and CDR2 is YSLEER in the germline V gene. This CDR3 region has 14 residues. Trimming shortened V by 0 bases and J by 8 bases, and 10 bases separated the two germline ends. In DNA, the CDR3 is TGCGCCAGCAGCCAAGACCCATTGGGGGAAAAACTGTTTTTT. As protein: CASSQDPLGEKLFF.

The chain has TRBV7-6 and TRBJ1-2, with TRBD1 matching over 9 bases. V lost 3 bases, J lost 3 bases, and 11 bases stayed unmatched. Per the germline V gene, CDR1 is SGHVS and CDR2 is FNYEAQ. CDR3 length equals 17 residues. CDR3 amino acids: CASSFSSRTGADYGYTF. The CDR3 DNA sequence: TGTGCCAGCAGCTTTTCTTCTAGGACAGGGGCTGACTATGGCTACACCTTC. Combining the CDR3 with reference TRBV7-6 and TRBJ1-2 gives the whole variable domain GAGVSQSPRYKVTKRGQDVALRCDPISGHVSLYWYRQALGQGPEFLTYFNYEAQQDKSGLPNDRFSAERPEGSISTLTIQRTEQRDSAMYRCASSFSSRTGADYGYTFGSGTRLTVV.

This sequence joins TRBV19 and TRBJ1-2, with D perhaps matching TRBD1 (5 bases). V was trimmed by 3 bases and J by 8 bases, leaving 16 bases between them. The germline gives CDR1 LNHDA, CDR2 SQIVND (reference sequence). The CDR3 spans 14 residues. CDR3 nucleotide sequence: TGTGCCAGTAGTATGGAGGGACCGAGGAGCGGCTACACCTTC. It encodes CASSMEGPRSGYTF.

Only one count was recorded for this clone. The genes are TRBV19 and TRBJ1-5; D is unresolved. Trimming removed 4 bases at V and 5 bases at J, with 15 bases between. From germline, CDR1 is LNHDA and CDR2 SQIVND (reference sequence). CDR3 size: 15 residues. CDR3 DNA sequence: TGTGCCAGTAGTACCCCCCCAAGGGCGGATCAGCCCCAGCATTTT. This gives the protein CASSTPPRADQPQHF.